This T cell receptor beta chain was retrieved from a study of T cell changes during pregnancy in multiple sclerosis. This CDR3 is built from 14 residues. The V end was cut by 3 bases, the J end by 2 bases, with 11 bases between. CDR1 is SGHTA, CDR2 FQGNSA, per germline. The repertoire was sequenced with immunoSEQ multiplex PCR; TCRdb's copy has only in-frame clones and lacks some. This sample has tens of thousands of clones, with around 90% found just once. The clonotype was recovered from a female donor with multiple sclerosis, enrolled in a pregnancy study. The input for sequencing was CD4+ T cells from peripheral blood mononuclear cells, taken in the second trimester of pregnancy. V gene TRBV7-2 combines with J gene TRBJ2-7; the D gene is possibly TRBD1 (6 bases). CDR3: CASSFWGRPYEQYF. Written as DNA, the CDR3 is TGTGCCAGCAGCTTCTGGGGGCGCCCCTACGAGCAGTACTTC.